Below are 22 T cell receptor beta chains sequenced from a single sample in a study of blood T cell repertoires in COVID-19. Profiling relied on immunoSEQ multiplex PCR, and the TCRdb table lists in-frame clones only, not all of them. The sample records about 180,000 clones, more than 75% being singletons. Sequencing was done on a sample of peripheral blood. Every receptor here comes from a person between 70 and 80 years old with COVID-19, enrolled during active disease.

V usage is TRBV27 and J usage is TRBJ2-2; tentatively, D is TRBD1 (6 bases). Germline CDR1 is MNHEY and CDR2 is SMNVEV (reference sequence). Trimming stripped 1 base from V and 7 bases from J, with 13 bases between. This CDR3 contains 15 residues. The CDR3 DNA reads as TGTGCCAGCAGTTTATTGCAGGGGACGAACGGGGAGCTGTTTTTT. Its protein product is CASSLLQGTNGELFF.

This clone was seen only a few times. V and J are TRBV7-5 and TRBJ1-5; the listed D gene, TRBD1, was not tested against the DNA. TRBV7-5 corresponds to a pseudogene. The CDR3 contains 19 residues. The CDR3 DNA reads TGTGTCAGAAGCTATCACCGGGACAGGACTCCGTATAGCAATCAGCCCCAGCATTTT. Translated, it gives CVRSYHRDRTPYSNQPQHF.

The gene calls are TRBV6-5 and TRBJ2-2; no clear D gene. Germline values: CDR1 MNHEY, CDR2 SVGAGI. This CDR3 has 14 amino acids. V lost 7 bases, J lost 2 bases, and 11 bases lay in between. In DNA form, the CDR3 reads TGTGCCAGCAAGCGAGCACGAAACACCGGGGAGCTGTTTTTT. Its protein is CASKRARNTGELFF.

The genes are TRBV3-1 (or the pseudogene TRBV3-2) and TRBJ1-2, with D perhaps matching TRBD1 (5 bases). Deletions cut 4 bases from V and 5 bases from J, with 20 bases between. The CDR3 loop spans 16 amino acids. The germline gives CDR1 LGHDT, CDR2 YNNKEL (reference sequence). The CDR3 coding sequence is TGTGCCAGCAGCCCGGACCCTACAGGTCATCATTATGGCTACACCTTC. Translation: CASSPDPTGHHYGYTF.

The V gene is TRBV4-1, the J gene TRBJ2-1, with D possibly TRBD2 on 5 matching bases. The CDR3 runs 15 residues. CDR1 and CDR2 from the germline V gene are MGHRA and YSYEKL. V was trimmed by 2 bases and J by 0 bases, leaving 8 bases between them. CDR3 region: CASSQSGGSYNEQFF. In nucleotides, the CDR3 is TGCGCCAGCAGCCAAAGTGGAGGCTCCTACAATGAGCAGTTCTTC.

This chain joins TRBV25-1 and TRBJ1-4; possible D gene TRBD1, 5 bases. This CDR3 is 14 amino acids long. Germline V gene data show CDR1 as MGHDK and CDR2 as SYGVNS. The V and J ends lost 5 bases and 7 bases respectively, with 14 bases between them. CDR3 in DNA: TGTGCCAGCAGTCGGGACCTGGAGGGTGAAAAACTGTTTTTT. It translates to CASSRDLEGEKLFF.

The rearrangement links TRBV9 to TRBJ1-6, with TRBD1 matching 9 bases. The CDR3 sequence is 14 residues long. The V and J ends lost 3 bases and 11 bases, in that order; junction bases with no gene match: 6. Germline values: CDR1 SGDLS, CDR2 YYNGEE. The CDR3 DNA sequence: TGTGCCAGCAGCGCCCAGGGACAGGGAACACCCCTCCACTTT. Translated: CASSAQGQGTPLHF.

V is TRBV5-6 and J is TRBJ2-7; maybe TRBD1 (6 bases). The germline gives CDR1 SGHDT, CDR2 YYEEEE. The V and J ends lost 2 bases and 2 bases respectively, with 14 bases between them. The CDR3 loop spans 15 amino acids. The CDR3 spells CASSFGVGGPYEQYF. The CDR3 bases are TGTGCCAGCAGCTTTGGGGTAGGGGGACCCTACGAGCAGTACTTC.

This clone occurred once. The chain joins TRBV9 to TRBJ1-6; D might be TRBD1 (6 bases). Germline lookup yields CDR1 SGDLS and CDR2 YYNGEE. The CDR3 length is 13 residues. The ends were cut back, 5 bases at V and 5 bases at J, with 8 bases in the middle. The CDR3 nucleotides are TGTGCCAGCAGGCGGACAGATAATTCACCCCTCCACTTT. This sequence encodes CASRRTDNSPLHF. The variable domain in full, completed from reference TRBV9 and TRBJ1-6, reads DSGVTQTPKHLITATGQRVTLRCSPRSGDLSVYWYQQSLDQGLQFLIQYYNGEERAKGNILERFSAQQFPDLHSELNLSSLELGDSALYFCASRRTDNSPLHFGNGTRLTVT.

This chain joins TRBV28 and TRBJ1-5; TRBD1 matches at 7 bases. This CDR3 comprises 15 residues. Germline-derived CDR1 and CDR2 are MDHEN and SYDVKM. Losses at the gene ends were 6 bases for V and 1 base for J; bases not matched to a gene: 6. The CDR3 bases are TGTGCCAGCAGCCACTTGACAGGGAGCAATCAGCCCCAGCATTTT. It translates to CASSHLTGSNQPQHF.

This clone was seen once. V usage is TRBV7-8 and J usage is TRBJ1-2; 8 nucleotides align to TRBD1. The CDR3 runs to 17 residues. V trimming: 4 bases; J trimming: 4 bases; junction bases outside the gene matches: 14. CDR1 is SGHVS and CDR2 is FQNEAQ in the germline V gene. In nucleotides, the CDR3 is TGTGCCAGCAGCTCACAGCGAATCATGGACAGGGCCTATGGCTACACCTTC. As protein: CASSSQRIMDRAYGYTF.

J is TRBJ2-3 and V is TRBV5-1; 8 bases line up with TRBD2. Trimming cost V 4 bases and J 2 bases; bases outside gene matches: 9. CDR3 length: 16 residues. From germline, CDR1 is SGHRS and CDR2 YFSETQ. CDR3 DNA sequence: TGCGCCAGCAGCCAAAGCGGGAGCCGAAACACAGATACGCAGTATTTT. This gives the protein CASSQSGSRNTDTQYF.

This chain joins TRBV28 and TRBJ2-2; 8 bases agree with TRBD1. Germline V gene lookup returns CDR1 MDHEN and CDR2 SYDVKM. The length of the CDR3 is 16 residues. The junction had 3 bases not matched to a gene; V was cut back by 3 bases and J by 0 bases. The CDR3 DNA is TGTGCCAGCAGTTTCCGGACAGGGACGAACACCGGGGAGCTGTTTTTT. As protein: CASSFRTGTNTGELFF.

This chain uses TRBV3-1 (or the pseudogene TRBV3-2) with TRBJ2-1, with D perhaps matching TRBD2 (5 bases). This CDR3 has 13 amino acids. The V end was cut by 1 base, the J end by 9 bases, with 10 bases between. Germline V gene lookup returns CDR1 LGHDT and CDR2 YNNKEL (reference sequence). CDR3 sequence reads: CASSQGGSGEQFF. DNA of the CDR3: TGTGCCAGCAGCCAAGGAGGGTCCGGTGAGCAGTTCTTC.

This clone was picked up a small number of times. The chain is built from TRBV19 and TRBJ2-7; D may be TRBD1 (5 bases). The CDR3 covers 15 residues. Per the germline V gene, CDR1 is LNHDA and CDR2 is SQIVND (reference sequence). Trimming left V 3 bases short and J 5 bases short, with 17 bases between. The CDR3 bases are TGTGCCAGTAGTATGGCAAAACATAAGGGGCACGAGCAGTACTTC. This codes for CASSMAKHKGHEQYF.

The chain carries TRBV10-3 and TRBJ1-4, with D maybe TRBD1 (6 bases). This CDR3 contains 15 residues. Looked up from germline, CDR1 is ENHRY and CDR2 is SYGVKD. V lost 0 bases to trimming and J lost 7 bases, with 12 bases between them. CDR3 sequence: CAISESGAGSEKLFF. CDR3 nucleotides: TGTGCCATCAGTGAGTCGGGGGCAGGGAGTGAAAAACTGTTTTTT.

CDR3 sequence: CASSITGRRDEELFF. CDR3 bases: TGTGCCAGCAGCATCACAGGGAGAAGAGACGAGGAGCTGTTTTTT. The chain employs TRBV11-1 and TRBJ2-2; D may be TRBD1 (6 bases). The ends were cut back, 5 bases at V and 10 bases at J, with 20 bases in the middle. The V gene's germline CDR1 is SGHAT and CDR2 FQDESV (reference sequence). The CDR3 sequence is 15 residues long.

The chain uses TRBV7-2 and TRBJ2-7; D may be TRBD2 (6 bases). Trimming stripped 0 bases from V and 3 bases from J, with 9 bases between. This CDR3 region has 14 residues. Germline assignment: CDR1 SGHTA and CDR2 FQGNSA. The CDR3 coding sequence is TGTGCCAGCAGCTTAGCAGGGGAGGTCTACGAGCAGTACTTC. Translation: CASSLAGEVYEQYF.

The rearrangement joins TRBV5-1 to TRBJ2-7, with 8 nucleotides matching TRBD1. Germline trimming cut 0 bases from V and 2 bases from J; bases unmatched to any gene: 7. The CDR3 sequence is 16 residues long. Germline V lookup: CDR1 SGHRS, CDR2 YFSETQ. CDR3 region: CASSLGGRGLPYEQYF. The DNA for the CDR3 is TGCGCCAGCAGCTTGGGGGGCAGGGGGCTACCCTACGAGCAGTACTTC.

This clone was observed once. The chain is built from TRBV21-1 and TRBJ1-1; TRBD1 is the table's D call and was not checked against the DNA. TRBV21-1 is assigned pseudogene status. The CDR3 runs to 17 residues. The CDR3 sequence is CASSKLWVGQVNTEAFF. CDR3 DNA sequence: TGTGCCAGCAGCAAATTATGGGTGGGACAAGTAAACACTGAAGCTTTCTTT.

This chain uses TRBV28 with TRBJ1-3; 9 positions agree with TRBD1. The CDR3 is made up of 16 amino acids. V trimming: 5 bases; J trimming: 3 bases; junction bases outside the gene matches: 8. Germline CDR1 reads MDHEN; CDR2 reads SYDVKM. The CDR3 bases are TGTGCCAGCAGTCCCTACGGGACAGGGTATGGAAACACCATATATTTT. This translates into CASSPYGTGYGNTIYF. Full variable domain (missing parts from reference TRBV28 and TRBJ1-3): DVKVTQSSRYLVKRTGEKVFLECVQDMDHENMFWYRQDPGLGLRLIYFSYDVKMKEKGDIPEGYSVSREKKERFSLILESASTNQTSMYLCASSPYGTGYGNTIYFGEGSWLTVV.

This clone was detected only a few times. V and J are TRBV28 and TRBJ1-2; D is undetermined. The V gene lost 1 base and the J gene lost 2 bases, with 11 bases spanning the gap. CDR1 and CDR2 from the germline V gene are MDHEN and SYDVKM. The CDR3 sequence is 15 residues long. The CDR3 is CASSLSRVQNYGYTF. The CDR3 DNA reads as TGTGCCAGCAGTTTATCTAGAGTACAAAACTATGGCTACACCTTC.